What follows are 29 T cell receptor beta chains derived from one specimen sequenced in a study of OX40 agonist ivuxolimab in advanced cancers. Some clones are missing from TCRdb's copy, which holds only in-frame ones; the method was immunoSEQ multiplex PCR. The data show approximately 80,000 clones, roughly 94% seen once. Material: CD4+ or CD8+ T cells sorted from blood, obtained in a trial of the OX40 agonist ivuxolimab. These receptors all come from an adult with an advanced solid tumor such as melanoma, head and neck, liver or kidney cancer.

The CDR3 spells CAWSLGEQFF. CDR3 in DNA: TGTGCCTGGAGTCTAGGCGAGCAGTTCTTC. The chain combines TRBV30 with TRBJ2-1; D is unresolved. V lost 2 bases, J lost 10 bases, and 6 bases lay in between. Per the germline V gene, CDR1 is GTSNPN and CDR2 is SVGIG (reference sequence). The CDR3 length is 10 residues.

The chain uses TRBV5-6 and TRBJ1-5, with D tentatively TRBD1 (6 bases). This CDR3 is built from 13 residues. Trimming cost V 0 bases and J 7 bases, with 8 bases left between them. Germline V gene lookup returns CDR1 SGHDT and CDR2 YYEEEE. In DNA form, the CDR3 reads TGTGCCAGCAGCTTGGGTGGGGGCCAGCCCCAGCATTTT. Its protein product is CASSLGGGQPQHF.

The V call is TRBV7-9, the J call TRBJ2-7; maybe TRBD1 (6 bases). CDR1 is SEHNR and CDR2 is FQNEAQ in the germline V gene (reference sequence). The CDR3 is made up of 14 amino acids. V was cut by 5 bases and J by 2 bases, with 13 bases left in between. The CDR3: CASSPGQFPYEQYF. The CDR3 nucleotides are TGTGCCAGCAGCCCAGGACAGTTCCCCTACGAGCAGTACTTC.

The gene calls are TRBV6-5 and TRBJ1-1, with D uncertain. Germline loops: CDR1 MNHEY, CDR2 SVGAGI. With 7 bases removed from V and 0 bases from J, the gap between germline ends came to 12 bases. CDR3 length: 14 amino acids. CDR3 sequence: CASTRGELNTEAFF. The CDR3 DNA follows: TGTGCCAGCACCCGAGGAGAACTGAACACTGAAGCTTTCTTT.

The rearrangement joins TRBV9 to TRBJ1-5; possible D gene TRBD1, 5 bases. CDR1 is SGDLS, CDR2 YYNGEE, per germline. The CDR3 totals 14 residues. V dropped 3 bases and J dropped 3 bases, with 10 bases sitting between them. The CDR3 reads CASSADSYNQPQHF. The CDR3 coding sequence is TGTGCCAGCAGCGCCGACAGTTACAATCAGCCCCAGCATTTT.

The chain employs TRBV30 and TRBJ1-4, with D possibly being TRBD1 (6 bases). CDR3 size: 13 residues. V lost 5 bases to trimming and J lost 7 bases, with 14 bases between them. Germline V gene sequence: CDR1 GTSNPN, CDR2 SVGIG (reference sequence). The CDR3 DNA follows: TGTGCCTGGGGTCAGGGGATGGCTGAAAAACTGTTTTTT. Its protein product is CAWGQGMAEKLFF.

This clone appeared a single time. V gene TRBV5-1 combines with J gene TRBJ1-4; 7 bases line up with TRBD1. This CDR3 region has 15 residues. V trimming: 4 bases; J trimming: 6 bases; junction bases outside the gene matches: 9. CDR1 SGHRS and CDR2 YFSETQ come from the germline V gene. CDR3 loop: CASSPDRVEDEKLFF. The CDR3, as DNA: TGCGCCAGCAGCCCAGACAGGGTCGAGGATGAAAAACTGTTTTTT.

This chain joins TRBV11-3 and TRBJ2-7; 8 nucleotides match TRBD2. The J segment lost 0 bases and the V segment lost 2 bases, leaving 0 bases of the junction unmatched. The germline V gene has CDR1 SGHNT and CDR2 YENEEA. The CDR3 is 14 residues long. CDR3 in DNA: TGTGCCAGCAGCTTAAGCGGGGGCTCCTACGAGCAGTACTTC. Translation gives CASSLSGGSYEQYF.

The chain employs TRBV19 and TRBJ1-3, with D unresolved. The CDR3 sequence is 16 residues long. Germline CDR1 reads LNHDA; CDR2 reads SQIVND (reference sequence). The germline V and J ends were trimmed by 3 bases and 0 bases, with 12 bases remaining between them. CDR3: CASSISGRRSGNTIYF. Here the CDR3 DNA reads TGTGCCAGTAGTATCTCGGGCAGACGCTCTGGAAACACCATATATTTT.

The chain recombines TRBV9 with TRBJ2-2; 7 nucleotides match TRBD2. V shed 0 bases, J shed 5 bases, and the junction held 16 bases outside the gene matches. This CDR3 is 19 amino acids long. From germline, CDR1 is SGDLS and CDR2 YYNGEE. The CDR3 is CASSVALNLAEIKTGELFF. CDR3 nucleotide sequence: TGTGCCAGCAGCGTAGCCCTTAATCTAGCGGAGATCAAAACCGGGGAGCTGTTTTTT. Together with reference TRBV9 and TRBJ2-2, the CDR3 gives the full variable domain: DSGVTQTPKHLITATGQRVTLRCSPRSGDLSVYWYQQSLDQGLQFLIQYYNGEERAKGNILERFSAQQFPDLHSELNLSSLELGDSALYFCASSVALNLAEIKTGELFFGEGSRLTVL.

The chain is built from TRBV15 and TRBJ1-4; no definite D call. CDR3 length: 14 residues. Trimming shortened V by 3 bases and J by 8 bases, and 13 bases separated the two germline ends. Germline loops: CDR1 LNHNV, CDR2 YYDKDF (reference sequence). The CDR3 DNA follows: TGTGCCACCAGCAGCCGTCGTGGTGGGGAAAAACTGTTTTTT. Translation: CATSSRRGGEKLFF.

The chain links TRBV27 to TRBJ2-7; perhaps TRBD2 as D (5 bases). The CDR3 length is 17 residues. V lost 5 bases to trimming and J lost 1 base, with 21 bases between them. In germline, CDR1 is MNHEY, CDR2 SMNVEV (reference sequence). The CDR3 spells CASSPPTPGLTSYEQYF. The DNA for the CDR3 is TGTGCCAGCAGTCCCCCGACACCCGGACTGACGTCCTACGAGCAGTACTTC.

This clone was seen only once. CDR3: CASSITSATDTQYF. CDR3 DNA: TGTGCCAGTAGTATAACTAGCGCAACAGATACGCAGTATTTT. This chain links TRBV19 with TRBJ2-3, with TRBD2 matching over 7 bases. CDR3 length equals 14 residues. Looked up from germline, CDR1 is LNHDA and CDR2 is SQIVND (reference sequence). V lost 2 bases and J lost 3; bases outside the gene matches: 2.

The rearrangement joins TRBV21-1 to TRBJ2-2; the D call in the table, TRBD2, was not verified against the DNA. TRBV21-1 is tagged as a pseudogene. CDR3 length: 14 residues. The CDR3 DNA reads as TGTGCCAGCGGCCAGACTAGCAGCACCGGGGAGCTGTTTTTT. Translation gives CASGQTSSTGELFF.

V and J are TRBV5-4 and TRBJ2-7; D not certain. CDR1 is SGHNT, CDR2 YYREEE, per germline (reference sequence). This CDR3 contains 13 residues. Trimming pared 3 bases from V and 2 bases from J, leaving 9 bases between. The CDR3, as DNA: TGTGCCAGCAGCTCTAGGCACACCTACGAGCAGTACTTC. Translation: CASSSRHTYEQYF.

This clone was detected a few times. The same CDR3 also results from other DNA sequences found in this sample. In nucleotides, the CDR3 is TGTGCCAGCAGTTACCGGCAGGGGGCCTACAATGAGCAGTTCTTC. As protein: CASSYRQGAYNEQFF. The chain combines TRBV6-5 with TRBJ2-1, with TRBD1 matching over 7 bases. CDR1 and CDR2 (germline): MNHEY, SVGAGI. V trimming: 2 bases; J trimming: 2 bases; junction bases outside the gene matches: 3. The CDR3 is 15 residues long.

V and J are TRBV2 and TRBJ1-4, with D tentatively TRBD1 (5 bases). The CDR3 has 14 amino acids. Looked up from germline, CDR1 is SNHLY and CDR2 is FYNNEI. Trimming removed 5 bases from V and 6 bases from J, with 13 bases in between. This chain's CDR3 is CASSFGQVDEKLFF. The DNA of the CDR3 is TGTGCCAGCAGTTTCGGACAAGTGGATGAAAAACTGTTTTTT.

The V gene is TRBV27, the J gene TRBJ2-7; D ambiguous. CDR3 size: 13 residues. Germline loops: CDR1 MNHEY, CDR2 SMNVEV (reference sequence). The V gene lost 2 bases and the J gene lost 2 bases, with 7 bases spanning the gap. The CDR3 DNA is TGTGCCAGCAGTTTAGGGGAAACCTACGAGCAGTACTTC. Translation: CASSLGETYEQYF.

This clone was seen only a few times. The chain carries TRBV15 and TRBJ1-1; D is uncertain. In germline, CDR1 is LNHNV, CDR2 YYDKDF (reference sequence). Trimming removed 2 bases at V and 11 bases at J, with 12 bases between. The CDR3 loop spans 12 amino acids. In nucleotides, the CDR3 is TGTGCCACCAGCAGACCGGACGGGAGGGCTTTCTTT. Protein product: CATSRPDGRAFF.

This chain connects TRBV7-3 to TRBJ2-1; no reliable D call. The CDR3 is 11 residues long. The V end lost 7 bases, the J end lost 4 bases, and 5 bases lay between the germline ends. Germline CDR1 reads SGHTA; CDR2 reads FQGTGA. The DNA of the CDR3 is TGTGCCAGCAATCAGTACAATGAGCAGTTCTTC. It translates to CASNQYNEQFF. Complete variable domain (other parts from reference TRBV7-3 and TRBJ2-1): GAGVSQTPSNKVTEKGKYVELRCDPISGHTALYWYRQSLGQGPEFLIYFQGTGAADDSGLPNDRFFAVRPEGSVSTLKIQRTERGDSAVYLCASNQYNEQFFGPGTRLTVL.

The chain uses TRBV7-6 and TRBJ2-7; the D is unclear. CDR3 length: 15 residues. The germline V and J ends were trimmed by 2 bases and 5 bases, with 16 bases remaining between them. The germline gives CDR1 SGHVS, CDR2 FNYEAQ. DNA for the CDR3: TGTGCCAGCAGCTTATCCTCGAGTCCTTTTAACGAGCAGTACTTC. Translated: CASSLSSSPFNEQYF.

The genes are TRBV4-2 and TRBJ2-7; D might be TRBD1 (5 bases). CDR1 is LGHNA, CDR2 YNFKEQ, per germline. Trimming left V 0 bases short and J 0 bases short, with 15 bases between. The CDR3 runs 17 residues. CDR3 nucleotide sequence: TGTGCCAGCAGCCAAGATGACTTTGGGGCCCGCTCCTACGAGCAGTACTTC. Translation: CASSQDDFGARSYEQYF.

This clone was detected only once. This chain joins TRBV4-3 and TRBJ1-5, with D unresolved. The CDR3 covers 15 residues. Germline V lookup: CDR1 LGHNA, CDR2 YSLEER. Trimming removed 0 bases from V and 7 bases from J, with 13 bases in between. This CDR3 reads CASSQDGSAGQPQHF. CDR3 nucleotides: TGCGCCAGCAGCCAAGATGGATCCGCGGGACAGCCCCAGCATTTT.

The rearrangement links TRBV6-6 to TRBJ1-1; weak D call: TRBD1 (6 bases). The CDR3 is 13 amino acids. V lost 8 bases to trimming and J lost 5 bases, with 15 bases between them. From germline, CDR1 is MNHNY and CDR2 SVGAGI (reference sequence). The CDR3 reads CASLLTGRTEAFF. Here the CDR3 DNA reads TGTGCCAGCCTATTAACAGGGAGGACTGAAGCTTTCTTT.

This chain joins TRBV5-1 and TRBJ2-1; D is unresolved. The CDR3 has 11 amino acids. The V and J ends lost 1 base and 8 bases respectively, with 4 bases between them. CDR1 is SGHRS, CDR2 YFSETQ, per germline. CDR3: CASSLNYEQFF. CDR3 DNA sequence: TGCGCCAGCAGCTTGAATTATGAGCAGTTCTTC.

CDR3 DNA: TGTGCCAGCAGTGAATGGTACGCGACTGGTGGGGAGCTGTTTTTT. As protein: CASSEWYATGGELFF. The chain is built from TRBV6-1 and TRBJ2-2; D is ambiguous. Trimming removed 2 bases from V and 8 bases from J, with 15 bases in between. The CDR3 covers 15 residues. Germline-derived CDR1 and CDR2 are MNHNS and SASEGT.

The DNA of the CDR3 is TGTGCCAGCAGCCAACAGCGCGAGGGGGCCCATGGCTACACCTTC. This gives the protein CASSQQREGAHGYTF. This rearrangement joins TRBV4-2 to TRBJ1-2; 7 bases match TRBD1. The CDR3 totals 15 residues. Germline V gives CDR1 LGHNA, CDR2 YNFKEQ. J gave up 6 bases and V 2 bases, and 9 bases lay outside the gene matches.

The chain is built from TRBV5-6 and TRBJ2-5; 11 nucleotides match TRBD2. In germline, CDR1 is SGHDT, CDR2 YYEEEE. J gave up 5 bases and V 4 bases, and 10 bases lay outside the gene matches. The CDR3 consists of 16 residues. CDR3 coding DNA: TGTGCCAGCAGCGCCTCACTAGCGGGAGTAGGGGAGACCCAGTACTTC. Residues: CASSASLAGVGETQYF.

This clone was seen a single time. The V call is TRBV7-6, the J call TRBJ1-2; 10 bases fit TRBD1. V lost 5 bases, J lost 2 bases, and 5 bases stayed unmatched. The CDR3 runs 15 residues. CDR1 and CDR2 (germline): SGHVS, FNYEAQ. CDR3 DNA sequence: TGTGCCAGCAGCAGAGGGACAGGGGCGAACTATGGCTACACCTTC. This sequence encodes CASSRGTGANYGYTF.